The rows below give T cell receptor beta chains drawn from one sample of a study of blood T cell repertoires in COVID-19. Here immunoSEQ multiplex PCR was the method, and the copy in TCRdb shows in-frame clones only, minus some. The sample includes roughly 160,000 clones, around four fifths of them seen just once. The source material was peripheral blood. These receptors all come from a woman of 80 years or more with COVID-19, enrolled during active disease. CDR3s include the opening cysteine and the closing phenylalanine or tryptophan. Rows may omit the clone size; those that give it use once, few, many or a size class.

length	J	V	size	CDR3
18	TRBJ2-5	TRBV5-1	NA	CASSLKPTFLARQETQYF
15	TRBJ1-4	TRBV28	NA	CASSSTGTSNEKLFF
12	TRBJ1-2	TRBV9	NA	CASGGRDYGYTF
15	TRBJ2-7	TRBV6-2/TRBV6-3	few	CASSYLAGRSYEQYF
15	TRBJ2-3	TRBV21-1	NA	CASRYTSSSTDTQYF
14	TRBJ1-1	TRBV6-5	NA	CASSYTTGGTEAFF
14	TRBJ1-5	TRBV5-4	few	CASSLDNSNQPQHF
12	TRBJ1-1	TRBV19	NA	CASSRGDTEAFF
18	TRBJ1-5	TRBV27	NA	CASSSRTGHTISNQPQHF
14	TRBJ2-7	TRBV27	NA	CASSLLAGRYEQYF
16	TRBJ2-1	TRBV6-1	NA	CASSEIRDYHYNEQFF
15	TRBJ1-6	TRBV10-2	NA	CASTPGQGVNSPLHF
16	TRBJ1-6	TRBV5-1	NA	CASSLVQGANNSPLHF
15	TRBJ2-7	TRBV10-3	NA	CAISEELAGVYEQYF
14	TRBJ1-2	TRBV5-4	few	CASSQGQGRPGYTF
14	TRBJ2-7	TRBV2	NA	CASRTTRSEYEQYF
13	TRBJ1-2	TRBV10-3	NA	CAISGDRGGGYTF
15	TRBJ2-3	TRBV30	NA	CAWSVWGGRSDTQYF
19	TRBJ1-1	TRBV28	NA	CASVTGGASWGLVNTEAFF
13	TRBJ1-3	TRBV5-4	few	CASSLGVKNTIYF